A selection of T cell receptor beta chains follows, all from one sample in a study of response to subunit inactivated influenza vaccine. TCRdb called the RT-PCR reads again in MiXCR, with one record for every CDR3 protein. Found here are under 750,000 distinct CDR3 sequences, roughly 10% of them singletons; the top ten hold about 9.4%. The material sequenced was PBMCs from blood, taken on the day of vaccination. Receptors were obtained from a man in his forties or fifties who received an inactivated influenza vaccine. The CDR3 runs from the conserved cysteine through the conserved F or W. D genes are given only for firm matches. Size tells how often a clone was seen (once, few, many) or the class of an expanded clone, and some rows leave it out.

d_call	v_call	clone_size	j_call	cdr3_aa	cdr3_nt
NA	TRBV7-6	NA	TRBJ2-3	CASSLDSFTDTQYF	TGTGCCAGCAGCTTGGACAGCTTCACAGATACGCAGTATTTT
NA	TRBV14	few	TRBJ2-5	CASSQDRQTQYF	TGTGCCAGCAGCCAAGATCGCCAGACCCAGTACTTC
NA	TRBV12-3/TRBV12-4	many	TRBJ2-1	CASSLGASVNEQFF	TGTGCCAGCAGTTTAGGGGCTAGCGTTAATGAGCAGTTCTTC
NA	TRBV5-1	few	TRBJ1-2	CASSLGQPERTGYTF	TGCGCCAGCAGCCTAGGACAGCCGGAACGTACTGGCTACACCTTC
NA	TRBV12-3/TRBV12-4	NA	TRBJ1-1	CASSPGGGAEAFF	TGTGCCAGCAGTCCTGGCGGGGGCGCTGAAGCTTTCTTT
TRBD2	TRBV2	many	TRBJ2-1	CASSRASGRATSEQFF	TGTGCCAGCAGCAGAGCTAGCGGGAGGGCTACCAGTGAGCAGTTCTTC
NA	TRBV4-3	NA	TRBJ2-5	CASSQDSTRRAETQYF	TGCGCCAGCAGCCAGGACAGCACTCGCCGGGCGGAGACCCAGTACTTC
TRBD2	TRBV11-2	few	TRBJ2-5	CASVPLAGVETQYF	TGTGCCAGCGTCCCTCTAGCGGGAGTGGAGACCCAGTACTTC
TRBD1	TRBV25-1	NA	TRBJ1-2	CASSEAGGYGYTF	TGTGCCAGCAGTGAAGCAGGGGGCTATGGCTACACCTTC
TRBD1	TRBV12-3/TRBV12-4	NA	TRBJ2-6	CASSLEGAISGANVLTF	TGTGCCAGCAGTTTAGAGGGGGCTATCTCTGGGGCCAACGTCCTGACTTTC